This passage covers 17 T cell receptor beta chains from one sample sequenced in a study of shared clonotypes between healthy human individuals. TCRdb's copy holds only in-frame clones and misses some; the assay was immunoSEQ multiplex PCR. This table holds about 95,000 clones, 67% found once. Sequenced input: memory CD8+ T cells sorted from blood. Subset: CD45RO+ cells pooled with CCR7-negative TemRA cells. The receptors were gathered from a man aged 25 to 40 in good health.

In its sample, this clone was seen a few times. The CDR3, as DNA: TGTGCCAGCAGGCCCACAGGGGGCGCGGGCTATGGCTACACCTTC. This encodes CASRPTGGAGYGYTF. The V call is TRBV27, the J call TRBJ1-2; 9 bases agree with TRBD1. The CDR3 runs 15 residues. Germline CDR1 and CDR2: MNHEY and SMNVEV (reference sequence). V was pared by 6 bases and J by 4 bases, with 9 bases of the junction left unmatched.

The CDR3 is CASSKDSNFNEQFF. The DNA for the CDR3 is TGTGCCAGCAGCAAGGACAGCAACTTCAATGAGCAGTTCTTC. The chain is built from TRBV7-3 and TRBJ2-1, with D perhaps TRBD1 (6 bases). This CDR3 is built from 14 residues. The germline V and J ends were trimmed by 5 bases and 6 bases, with 14 bases remaining between them. Germline V gives CDR1 SGHTA, CDR2 FQGTGA.

The chain links TRBV6-1 to TRBJ1-6, with D unclear. Trimming cost V 5 bases and J 0 bases, with 8 bases left between them. This CDR3 spans 15 amino acids. Germline V gene data show CDR1 as MNHNS and CDR2 as SASEGT. CDR3 in DNA: TGTGCCAGCAGTCCCGAACCCTCCTATAATTCACCCCTCCACTTT. Its translation is CASSPEPSYNSPLHF.

The V and J genes are TRBV29-1 and TRBJ1-1, with a possible D match to TRBD1 (5 bases). The CDR3 spans 15 residues. Looked up from germline, CDR1 is SQVTM and CDR2 is ANQGSEA. V was cut by 5 bases and J by 3 bases, with 19 bases left in between. This CDR3 is CSVPGQIGLYTEAFF. The CDR3 DNA is TGCAGCGTTCCCGGACAAATCGGTCTGTACACTGAAGCTTTCTTT.

This clone is a singleton in its sample. This chain connects TRBV13 to TRBJ2-3, with TRBD1 matching 7 bases. In germline, CDR1 is PRHDT, CDR2 FYEKMQ (reference sequence). The ends lost 2 bases at V and 6 bases at J; junction bases unmatched: 5. The CDR3 runs 14 residues. CDR3: CASSLLQGRDTQYF. CDR3 nucleotide sequence: TGTGCCAGCAGCTTACTACAGGGGCGCGATACGCAGTATTTT.

The chain couples TRBV5-4 to TRBJ1-3; 9 nucleotides agree with TRBD1. CDR3 size: 15 residues. V shed 4 bases and J 9 bases; nucleotides not matched to a gene: 11. The germline V gene has CDR1 SGHNT and CDR2 YYREEE (reference sequence). DNA for the CDR3: TGTGCCAGCAGCGAGAACAGGGGGCTAGAGGGCACCATATATTTT. Translation: CASSENRGLEGTIYF.

On this clone itself: A junction boundary mismatches the germline segment, possibly from a read error. The chain is built from TRBV15 and TRBJ2-1, with TRBD2 identical over 9 bases. Looked up from germline, CDR1 is LNHNV and CDR2 is YYDKDF (reference sequence). The CDR3 has 14 amino acids. The CDR3, as DNA: TGTGCCACCAGCAGAGATTCGGGGACTAGCCGGCCCGTCTTC. It specifies CATSRDSGTSRPVF.

The chain recombines TRBV6-6 with TRBJ2-1; no firm D call. V lost 2 bases, J lost 7 bases, and 6 bases lay in between. Germline-derived CDR1 and CDR2 are MNHNY and SVGAGI (reference sequence). The CDR3 has 12 residues. CDR3 DNA sequence: TGTGCCAGCAGTTACGCTAGAAATGAGCAGTTCTTC. Translating it yields CASSYARNEQFF.

This chain joins TRBV11-3 and TRBJ2-1; D uncertain. The CDR3 has 13 amino acids. V gave up 3 bases and J gave up 7 bases, with 10 bases separating them. The germline gives CDR1 SGHNT, CDR2 YENEEA. The CDR3 DNA follows: TGTGCCAGCAGCTTTTCCCCCAGTAATGAGCAGTTCTTC. Its protein is CASSFSPSNEQFF.

The chain couples TRBV10-3 to TRBJ2-2; tentative D call: TRBD2 (6 bases). In germline, CDR1 is ENHRY, CDR2 SYGVKD. The CDR3 loop spans 16 amino acids. Between the trimmed V and J ends, which lost 4 bases and 4 bases, there was a span of 16 bases. CDR3 region: CAISAEERATTGELFF. CDR3 in DNA: TGTGCCATCAGTGCCGAGGAGCGGGCGACCACCGGGGAGCTGTTTTTT.

This clone showed up many times. V and J are TRBV27 and TRBJ1-2; no clear D gene. Germline V gives CDR1 MNHEY, CDR2 SMNVEV (reference sequence). This CDR3 spans 14 amino acids. The V gene lost 0 bases and the J gene lost 0 bases, with 5 bases spanning the gap. The CDR3 DNA sequence: TGTGCCAGCAGTTTATCTGGAGCTAACTATGGCTACACCTTC. Protein: CASSLSGANYGYTF.

V gene TRBV29-1 combines with J gene TRBJ2-1; TRBD2 agrees at 9 bases. From germline, CDR1 is SQVTM and CDR2 ANQGSEA. With 7 bases clipped from V and 4 bases from J, the junction kept 20 bases outside the gene matches. The CDR3 runs 18 residues. CDR3 sequence: CSGARAGGTTVHYNEQFF. CDR3 sequence (DNA): TGCAGCGGCGCACGAGCGGGAGGTACCACAGTCCATTACAATGAGCAGTTCTTC.

This clone was seen more than once but under ten times. V usage is TRBV4-3 and J usage is TRBJ1-4; possibly TRBD1 for D (5 bases). Germline V lookup: CDR1 LGHNA, CDR2 YSLEER. This CDR3 contains 20 residues. V dropped 0 bases and J dropped 4 bases, with 24 bases sitting between them. The CDR3 DNA is TGCGCCAGCAGCCAAGATAGGCCTGACAGTACAAGCGTCGTTAATGAAAAACTGTTTTTT. This codes for CASSQDRPDSTSVVNEKLFF.

The J gene is TRBJ1-2, the V gene TRBV2, with D possibly matching TRBD1 (5 bases). The CDR3 sequence is 13 residues long. Germline CDR1 reads SNHLY; CDR2 reads FYNNEI. Trimming took off 5 bases at V and 6 bases at J, with 13 bases between the two ends. The CDR3 loop reads CASSTDRGDGYTF. DNA for the CDR3: TGTGCCAGCAGTACCGACAGAGGTGATGGCTACACCTTC.

The chain has TRBV7-9 and TRBJ2-3, with 11 nucleotides matching TRBD2. Germline V gene data show CDR1 as SEHNR and CDR2 as FQNEAQ (reference sequence). V shed 1 base, J shed 3 bases, and the junction held 6 bases outside the gene matches. The CDR3 length is 17 residues. This chain's CDR3 is CASSLEELAGDTDTQYF. CDR3 bases: TGTGCCAGCAGCTTAGAGGAACTAGCGGGAGATACAGATACGCAGTATTTT.

This sequence joins TRBV6-6 and TRBJ2-1; D is perhaps TRBD2 (5 bases). Germline CDR1 is MNHNY and CDR2 is SVGAGI (reference sequence). V lost 7 bases and J 6 bases, leaving 19 bases between the germline ends. The CDR3 is 15 residues long. The CDR3 region has the DNA TGTGCCAGCATCGGAGGAAAGGGCGGGCTCAATGAGCAGTTCTTC. As protein: CASIGGKGGLNEQFF.

V gene TRBV29-1 combines with J gene TRBJ1-2; D is unresolved. V was shortened by 3 bases and J by 5 bases, with 13 bases between the two germline ends. From germline, CDR1 is SQVTM and CDR2 ANQGSEA. The CDR3 is 13 amino acids. This chain's CDR3 is CSVDEGRKYGYTF. CDR3 in DNA: TGCAGCGTTGATGAGGGAAGGAAGTATGGCTACACCTTC.